The next 13 T cell receptor beta chains were all read from a single sample in a study of T cell responses to AZD1222 COVID-19 vaccine. Assay used: immunoSEQ multiplex PCR; TCRdb lists only in-frame clones, some missing. The data contain 98,000 or so clones, 70% to 90% of them seen just once; the ten biggest clones take up under 4%. Specimen: peripheral blood, collected on day 0 of AZD1222 vaccination. The receptors shown here come from an adult in good health.

The rearrangement links TRBV27 to TRBJ1-2, with 7 bases matching TRBD1. Looked up from germline, CDR1 is MNHEY and CDR2 is SMNVEV (reference sequence). V lost 0 bases and J lost 8; bases outside the gene matches: 9. This CDR3 contains 15 residues. The CDR3 coding sequence is TGTGCCAGCAGTTTATCGAGACAGGGCCCTTGGGGCTACACCTTC. Its protein product is CASSLSRQGPWGYTF.

J is TRBJ1-4 and V is TRBV30; 9 bases line up with TRBD1. The junction had 8 bases not matched to a gene; V was cut back by 4 bases and J by 5 bases. This CDR3 comprises 15 residues. From germline, CDR1 is GTSNPN and CDR2 SVGIG (reference sequence). CDR3 residues: CAWNPGQGSNEKLFF. The CDR3 region has the DNA TGTGCCTGGAACCCGGGACAGGGATCAAATGAAAAACTGTTTTTT.

The rearrangement joins TRBV4-2 to TRBJ2-7; D tentatively fits TRBD1 or TRBD2 (5 bases each). The CDR3 has 15 residues. Germline CDR1 is LGHNA and CDR2 is YNFKEQ. V lost 4 bases to trimming and J lost 5 bases, with 18 bases between them. CDR3 protein: CASSPTGPQANEQYF. CDR3 nucleotides: TGTGCCAGCAGCCCCACGGGACCGCAGGCGAACGAGCAGTACTTC.

The V call is TRBV4-2, the J call TRBJ2-1, with 8 bases that match TRBD2. CDR1 LGHNA and CDR2 YNFKEQ come from the germline V gene. This CDR3 contains 15 residues. V trimming: 1 base; J trimming: 9 bases; junction bases outside the gene matches: 8. CDR3 residues: CASSQGATGGLEQFF. The CDR3 DNA reads as TGTGCCAGCAGCCAAGGAGCAACGGGGGGGCTTGAGCAGTTCTTC.

This chain connects TRBV7-2 to TRBJ2-2; no reliable D call. V was cut by 5 bases and J by 5 bases, with 9 bases left in between. This CDR3 has 13 amino acids. Germline V CDR1 and CDR2: SGHTA, FQGNSA. The DNA of the CDR3 is TGTGCCAGCAGCACTGGGCCGACCGGGGAGCTGTTTTTT. Protein sequence: CASSTGPTGELFF.

The chain has TRBV6-5 and TRBJ2-6, with 10 nucleotides matching TRBD1. The CDR3 has 15 amino acids. Unmatched junction bases numbered 5, after V lost 8 bases and J lost 4 bases. CDR1 and CDR2 from the germline V gene are MNHEY and SVGAGI. The CDR3 region has the DNA TGTGCCAGCCGACAGGGGGCTTCAGGGGCCAACGTCCTGACTTTC. Protein product: CASRQGASGANVLTF.

The DNA for the CDR3 is TGTGCCAGTAGTGGCGGGACAGGGTCCCCCCCTGGCTACACCTTC. Translating it yields CASSGGTGSPPGYTF. The V and J genes are TRBV19 and TRBJ1-2; TRBD1 matches 9 bases. The length of the CDR3 is 15 residues. V was pared by 5 bases and J by 7 bases, with 11 bases of the junction left unmatched. Looked up from germline, CDR1 is LNHDA and CDR2 is SQIVND (reference sequence). Together with reference TRBV19 and TRBJ1-2, the CDR3 gives the full variable domain: DGGITQSPKYLFRKEGQNVTLSCEQNLNHDAMYWYRQDPGQGLRLIYYSQIVNDFQKGDIAEGYSVSREKKESFPLTVTSAQKNPTAFYLCASSGGTGSPPGYTFGSGTRLTVV.

The chain employs TRBV5-4 and TRBJ1-2; maybe TRBD1 (6 bases). Per the germline V gene, CDR1 is SGHNT and CDR2 is YYREEE (reference sequence). The V and J ends lost 4 bases and 0 bases respectively, with 10 bases between them. The CDR3 consists of 14 residues. Here the CDR3 reads CASSLTGTNYGYTF. The CDR3 DNA is TGTGCCAGCAGCCTCACAGGGACTAACTATGGCTACACCTTC.

This clone was counted once. This chain links TRBV10-2 with TRBJ2-2; 12 nucleotides match TRBD2. The CDR3 length is 15 residues. From germline, CDR1 is WSHSY and CDR2 SAAADI. V dropped 7 bases and J dropped 8; count of bases not matched to a gene: 8. CDR3 region: CASNPLAGGPGELFF. The CDR3 region has the DNA TGCGCCAGCAATCCCCTAGCGGGGGGGCCTGGGGAGCTGTTTTTT.

This chain joins TRBV7-2 and TRBJ1-3; D remains ambiguous. CDR3 length: 15 residues. Per the germline V gene, CDR1 is SGHTA and CDR2 is FQGNSA. V lost 5 bases and J lost 0, with 11 bases in between. The DNA for the CDR3 is TGTGCCAGCAGCGAGATTGGGGTCTCTGGAAACACCATATATTTT. It translates to CASSEIGVSGNTIYF.

V usage is TRBV20-1 and J usage is TRBJ2-1; D may be TRBD1 or TRBD2 (5 bases each). Germline V gene sequence: CDR1 DFQATT, CDR2 SNEGSKA (reference sequence). V was clipped by 3 bases and J by 0 bases, with 18 bases between them. This CDR3 spans 17 amino acids. The CDR3 nucleotides are TGCAGTGCTAGTGGCCGAGGGACCGTAGGCTCCTACAATGAGCAGTTCTTC. This encodes CSASGRGTVGSYNEQFF.

This clone was seen more than once but under ten times. This chain joins TRBV7-9 and TRBJ1-1; D is unresolved. Per germline, CDR1 SEHNR and CDR2 FQNEAQ (reference sequence). This CDR3 has 17 residues. The ends were cut back, 0 bases at V and 0 bases at J, with 14 bases in the middle. Here the CDR3 reads CASSLARAARMNTEAFF. CDR3 DNA sequence: TGTGCCAGCAGCTTAGCGCGGGCAGCCCGGATGAACACTGAAGCTTTCTTT.

The V call is TRBV7-9, the J call TRBJ1-6; D is undetermined. The CDR3 runs to 18 residues. Trimming removed 0 bases at V and 1 base at J, with 13 bases between. Per germline, CDR1 SEHNR and CDR2 FQNEAQ (reference sequence). This CDR3 reads CASSLAGGRVSYNSPLHF. The DNA for the CDR3 is TGTGCCAGCAGCTTAGCTGGAGGGAGGGTGTCCTATAATTCACCCCTCCACTTT.